The 6 T cell receptor beta chains listed next were all sequenced from one sample in a study of blood T cells in healthy people across ages. Using a J-beta primer mix together with a sample-barcoded 5' primer, a second PCR was run for roughly 6 to 12 cycles. TCRdb recomputed calls from the 5' RACE reads with MiXCR, one row per CDR3 protein. The data hold about a million distinct CDR3 sequences, with roughly 50% observed a single time. Specimen: blood. The receptors derive from a woman in her sixties or seventies in good health.

This chain links TRBV20-1 with TRBJ2-1; D possibly matches TRBD1 or TRBD2 (5 bases each). Germline assignment: CDR1 DFQATT and CDR2 SNEGSKA (reference sequence). V lost 1 base, J lost 11 bases, and 12 bases lay in between. The CDR3 sequence is 12 residues long. The CDR3 loop reads CSARGVRGQQFF. CDR3 sequence (DNA): TGCAGTGCTAGAGGCGTTAGGGGACAGCAGTTCTTC.

This sequence joins TRBV6-2 or TRBV6-3 and TRBJ2-1; D might be TRBD1 (5 bases). V gave up 6 bases and J gave up 0 bases, with 9 bases separating them. The CDR3 runs to 14 residues. From germline, CDR1 is MNHEY and CDR2 SVGEGT. CDR3 protein: CASRYRSSYNEQFF. In nucleotides, the CDR3 is TGTGCCAGCAGGTACAGGAGCTCCTACAATGAGCAGTTCTTC.

The chain has TRBV7-2 and TRBJ2-3; 10 bases line up with TRBD2. The germline V gene has CDR1 SGHTA and CDR2 FQGNSA. The CDR3 has 16 amino acids. The V segment lost 3 bases and the J segment 6 bases; nucleotides outside the gene matches: 9. The CDR3 loop is CASSFAAGGPRDTQYF. In DNA form, the CDR3 reads TGTGCCAGCAGCTTTGCAGCGGGAGGGCCCCGTGATACGCAGTATTTT. The full variable domain, completed using reference TRBV7-2 and TRBJ2-3, is GAGVSQSPSNKVTEKGKDVELRCDPISGHTALYWYRQSLGQGLEFLIYFQGNSAPDKSGLPSDRFSAERTGGSVSTLTIQRTQQEDSAVYLCASSFAAGGPRDTQYFGPGTRLTVL.

The CDR3 DNA reads TGTGCCAGCAGCTTAGAGGGGCCTGGGGCCCAGTACTTC. Its translation is CASSLEGPGAQYF. V is TRBV7-2 and J is TRBJ2-5, with D possibly being TRBD1 (5 bases). The V and J ends lost 1 base and 9 bases respectively, with 12 bases between them. The germline CDR1 and CDR2 sequences are SGHTA and FQGNSA. CDR3 length equals 13 residues.

The chain employs TRBV20-1 and TRBJ2-7; 10 bases line up with TRBD1. J gave up 0 bases and V 6 bases, and 11 bases lay outside the gene matches. Germline V gene data show CDR1 as DFQATT and CDR2 as SNEGSKA (reference sequence). There are 16 residues in the CDR3. CDR3 nucleotides: TGCAGTGCCGGCGGATGGCGACAGGGGGCCTCCTACGAGCAGTACTTC. Its translation: CSAGGWRQGASYEQYF.

This chain joins TRBV28 and TRBJ2-7; D might be TRBD2 (5 bases). Germline values: CDR1 MDHEN, CDR2 SYDVKM. The V end was cut by 10 bases, the J end by 0 bases, with 16 bases between. This CDR3 contains 14 residues. CDR3 amino acids: CATKAIGLSYEQYF. In DNA, the CDR3 is TGTGCCACCAAAGCCATCGGACTCTCCTACGAGCAGTACTTC.